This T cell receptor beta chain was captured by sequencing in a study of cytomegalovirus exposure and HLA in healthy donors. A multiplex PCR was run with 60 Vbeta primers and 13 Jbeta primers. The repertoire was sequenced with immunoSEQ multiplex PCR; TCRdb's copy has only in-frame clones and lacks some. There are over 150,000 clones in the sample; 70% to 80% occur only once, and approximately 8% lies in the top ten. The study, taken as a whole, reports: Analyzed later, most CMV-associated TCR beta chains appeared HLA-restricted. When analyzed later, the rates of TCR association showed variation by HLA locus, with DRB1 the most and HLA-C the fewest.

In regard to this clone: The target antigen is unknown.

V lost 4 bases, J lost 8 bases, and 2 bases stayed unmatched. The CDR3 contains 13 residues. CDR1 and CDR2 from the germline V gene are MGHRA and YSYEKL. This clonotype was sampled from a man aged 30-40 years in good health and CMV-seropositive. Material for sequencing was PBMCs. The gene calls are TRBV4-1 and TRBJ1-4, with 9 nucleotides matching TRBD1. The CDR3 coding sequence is TGCGCCAGCAGCCGCGACAGGGGGGAAAAACTGTTTTTT. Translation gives CASSRDRGEKLFF.